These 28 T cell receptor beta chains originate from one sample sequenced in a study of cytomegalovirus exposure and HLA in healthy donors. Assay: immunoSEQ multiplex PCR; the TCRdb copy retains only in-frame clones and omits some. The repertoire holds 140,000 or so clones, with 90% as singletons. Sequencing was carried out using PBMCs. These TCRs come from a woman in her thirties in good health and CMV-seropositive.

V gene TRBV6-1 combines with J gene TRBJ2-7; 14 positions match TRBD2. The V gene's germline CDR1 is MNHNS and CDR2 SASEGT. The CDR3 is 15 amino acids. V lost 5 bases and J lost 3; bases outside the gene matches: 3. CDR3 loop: CASSQGLAGVYEQYF. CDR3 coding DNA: TGTGCCAGCAGTCAGGGACTAGCGGGAGTCTACGAGCAGTACTTC.

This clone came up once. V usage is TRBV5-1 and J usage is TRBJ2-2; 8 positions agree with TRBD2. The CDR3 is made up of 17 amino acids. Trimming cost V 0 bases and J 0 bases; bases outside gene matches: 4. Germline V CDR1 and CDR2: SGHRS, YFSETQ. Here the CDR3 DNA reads TGCGCCAGCAGCTTGGTGGTAGCGGGACCGAACACCGGGGAGCTGTTTTTT. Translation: CASSLVVAGPNTGELFF.

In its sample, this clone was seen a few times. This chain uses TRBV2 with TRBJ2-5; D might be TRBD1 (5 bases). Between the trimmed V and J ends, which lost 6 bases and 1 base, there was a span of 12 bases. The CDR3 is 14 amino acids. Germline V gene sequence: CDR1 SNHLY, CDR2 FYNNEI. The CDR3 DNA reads TGTGCCAGCAGAAGAGGACATCTCCAAGAGACCCAGTACTTC. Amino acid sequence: CASRRGHLQETQYF.

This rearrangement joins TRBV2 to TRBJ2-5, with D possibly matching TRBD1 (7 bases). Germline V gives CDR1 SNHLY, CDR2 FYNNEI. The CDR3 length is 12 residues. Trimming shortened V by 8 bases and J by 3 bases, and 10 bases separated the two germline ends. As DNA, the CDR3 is TGTGCCAGCGCCAGGGGGGAAGAGACCCAGTACTTC. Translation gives CASARGEETQYF.

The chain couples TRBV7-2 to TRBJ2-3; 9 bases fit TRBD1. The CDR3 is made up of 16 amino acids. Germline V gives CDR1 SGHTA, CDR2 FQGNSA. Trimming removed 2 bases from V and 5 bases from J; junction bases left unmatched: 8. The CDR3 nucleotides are TGTGCCAGCAGCTTACTGTACAGGGGGCGCCTAGATACGCAGTATTTT. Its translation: CASSLLYRGRLDTQYF.

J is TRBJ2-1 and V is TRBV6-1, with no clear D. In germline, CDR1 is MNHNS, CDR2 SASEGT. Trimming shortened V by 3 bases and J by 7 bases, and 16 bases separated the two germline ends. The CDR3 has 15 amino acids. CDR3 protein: CASSEPRQVKNEQFF. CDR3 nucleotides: TGTGCCAGCAGTGAGCCCCGTCAGGTGAAAAATGAGCAGTTCTTC.

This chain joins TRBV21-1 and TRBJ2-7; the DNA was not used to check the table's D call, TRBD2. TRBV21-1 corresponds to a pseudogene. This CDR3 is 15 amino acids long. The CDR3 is CASTPRGGARYEQYF. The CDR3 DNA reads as TGTGCCAGCACCCCTAGGGGGGGGGCCCGATACGAGCAGTACTTC.

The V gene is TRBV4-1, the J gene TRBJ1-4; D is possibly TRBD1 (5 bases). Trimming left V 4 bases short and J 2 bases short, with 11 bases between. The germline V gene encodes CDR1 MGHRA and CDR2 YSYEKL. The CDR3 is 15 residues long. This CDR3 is CASSPGGATNEKLFF. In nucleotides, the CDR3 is TGCGCCAGCAGCCCGGGCGGGGCGACTAATGAAAAACTGTTTTTT.

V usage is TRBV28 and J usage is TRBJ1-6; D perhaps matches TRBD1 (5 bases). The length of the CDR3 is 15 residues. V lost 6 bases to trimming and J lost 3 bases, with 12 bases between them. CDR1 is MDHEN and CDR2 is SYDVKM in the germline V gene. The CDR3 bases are TGTGCCAGCAGCCCCGCGGGGGTCTATAATTCACCCCTCCACTTT. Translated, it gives CASSPAGVYNSPLHF.

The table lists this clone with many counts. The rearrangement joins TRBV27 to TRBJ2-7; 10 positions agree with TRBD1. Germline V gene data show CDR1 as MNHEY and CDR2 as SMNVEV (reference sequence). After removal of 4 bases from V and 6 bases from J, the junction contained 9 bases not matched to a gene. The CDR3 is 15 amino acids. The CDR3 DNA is TGTGCCAGCAGTTGGATCCCGGGACAGGGGAGCGAGCAGTACTTC. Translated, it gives CASSWIPGQGSEQYF.

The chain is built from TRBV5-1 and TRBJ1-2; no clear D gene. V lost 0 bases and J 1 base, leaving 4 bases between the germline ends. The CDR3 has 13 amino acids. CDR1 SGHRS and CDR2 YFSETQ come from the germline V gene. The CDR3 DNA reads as TGCGCCAGCAGCTTGGAATATAACTATGGCTACACCTTC. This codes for CASSLEYNYGYTF.

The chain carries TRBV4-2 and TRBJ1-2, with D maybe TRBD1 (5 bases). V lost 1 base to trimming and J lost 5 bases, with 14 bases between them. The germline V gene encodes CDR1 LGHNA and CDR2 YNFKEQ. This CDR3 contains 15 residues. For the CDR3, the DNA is TGTGCCAGCAGCCAAGGAGACAGAGGTACTTATGGCTACACCTTC. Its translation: CASSQGDRGTYGYTF.

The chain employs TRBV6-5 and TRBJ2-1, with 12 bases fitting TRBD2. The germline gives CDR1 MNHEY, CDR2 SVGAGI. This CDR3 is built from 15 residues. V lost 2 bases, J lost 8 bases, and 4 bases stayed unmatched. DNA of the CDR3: TGTGCCAGCAGTTACCTAGCGGGAGGGCCCCATGAGCAGTTCTTC. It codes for CASSYLAGGPHEQFF.

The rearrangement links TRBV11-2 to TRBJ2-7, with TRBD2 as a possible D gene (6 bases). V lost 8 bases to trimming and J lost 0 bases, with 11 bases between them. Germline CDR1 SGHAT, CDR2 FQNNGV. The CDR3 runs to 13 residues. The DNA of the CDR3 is TGTGCCAGCCGGAGGGGACTCTCCTACGAGCAGTACTTC. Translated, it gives CASRRGLSYEQYF.

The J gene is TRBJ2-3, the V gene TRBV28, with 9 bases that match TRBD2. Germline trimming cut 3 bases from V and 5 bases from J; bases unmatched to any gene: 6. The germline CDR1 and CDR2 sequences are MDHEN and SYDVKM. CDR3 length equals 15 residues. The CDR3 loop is CASSFRRGGGDTQYF. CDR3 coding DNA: TGTGCCAGCAGTTTTCGGCGGGGGGGCGGAGATACGCAGTATTTT.

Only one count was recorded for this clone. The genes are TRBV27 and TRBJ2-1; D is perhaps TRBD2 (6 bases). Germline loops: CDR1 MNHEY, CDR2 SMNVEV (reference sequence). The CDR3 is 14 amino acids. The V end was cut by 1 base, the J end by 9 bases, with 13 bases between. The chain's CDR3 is CASSLYQGGGEQFF. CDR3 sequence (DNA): TGTGCCAGCAGTTTATATCAGGGAGGAGGTGAGCAGTTCTTC.

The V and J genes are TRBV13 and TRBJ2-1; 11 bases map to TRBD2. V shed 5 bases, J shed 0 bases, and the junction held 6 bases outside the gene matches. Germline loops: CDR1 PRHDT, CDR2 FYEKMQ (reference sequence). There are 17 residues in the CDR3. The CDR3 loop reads CASSLVAGGSSYNEQFF. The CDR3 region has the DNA TGTGCCAGCAGCCTCGTAGCGGGGGGGAGCTCCTACAATGAGCAGTTCTTC. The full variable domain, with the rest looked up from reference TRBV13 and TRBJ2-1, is AAGVIQSPRHLIKEKRETATLKCYPIPRHDTVYWYQQGPGQDPQFLISFYEKMQSDKGSIPDRFSAQQFSDYHSELNMSSLELGDSALYFCASSLVAGGSSYNEQFFGPGTRLTVL.

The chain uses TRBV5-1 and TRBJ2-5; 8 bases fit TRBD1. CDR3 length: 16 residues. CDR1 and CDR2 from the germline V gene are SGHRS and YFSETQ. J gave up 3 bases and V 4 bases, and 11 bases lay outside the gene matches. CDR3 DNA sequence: TGCGCCAGCAGCCGGGGTTCTGGACAGGGAGAAGAGACCCAGTACTTC. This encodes CASSRGSGQGEETQYF.

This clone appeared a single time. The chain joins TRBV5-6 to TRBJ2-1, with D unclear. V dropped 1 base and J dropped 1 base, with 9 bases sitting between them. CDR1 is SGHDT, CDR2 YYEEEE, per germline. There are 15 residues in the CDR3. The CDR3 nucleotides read TGTGCCAGCAGCTTGTATATCCGTTCCTACAATGAGCAGTTCTTC. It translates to CASSLYIRSYNEQFF.

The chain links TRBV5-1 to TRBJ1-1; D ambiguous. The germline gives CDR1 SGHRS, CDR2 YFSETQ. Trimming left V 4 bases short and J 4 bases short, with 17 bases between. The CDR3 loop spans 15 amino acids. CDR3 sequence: CASSPTNPSGTEAFF. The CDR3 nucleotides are TGCGCCAGCAGCCCGACTAACCCCTCGGGCACTGAAGCTTTCTTT. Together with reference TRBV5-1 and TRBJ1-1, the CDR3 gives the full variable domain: KAGVTQTPRYLIKTRGQQVTLSCSPISGHRSVSWYQQTPGQGLQFLFEYFSETQRNKGNFPGRFSGRQFSNSRSEMNVSTLELGDSALYLCASSPTNPSGTEAFFGQGTRLTVV.

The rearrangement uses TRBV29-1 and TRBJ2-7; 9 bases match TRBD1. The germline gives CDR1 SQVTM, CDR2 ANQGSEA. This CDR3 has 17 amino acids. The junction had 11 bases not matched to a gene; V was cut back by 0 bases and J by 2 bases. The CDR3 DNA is TGCAGCGTTGAAGATCCTATAAATGGGACAGGGACCTACGAGCAGTACTTC. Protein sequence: CSVEDPINGTGTYEQYF.

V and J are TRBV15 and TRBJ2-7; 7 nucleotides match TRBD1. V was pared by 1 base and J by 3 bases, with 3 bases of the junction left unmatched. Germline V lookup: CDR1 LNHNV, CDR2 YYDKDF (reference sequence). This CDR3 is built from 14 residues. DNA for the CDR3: TGTGCCACCAGCAGAGGACAGGGTGGCTACGAGCAGTACTTC. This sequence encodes CATSRGQGGYEQYF.

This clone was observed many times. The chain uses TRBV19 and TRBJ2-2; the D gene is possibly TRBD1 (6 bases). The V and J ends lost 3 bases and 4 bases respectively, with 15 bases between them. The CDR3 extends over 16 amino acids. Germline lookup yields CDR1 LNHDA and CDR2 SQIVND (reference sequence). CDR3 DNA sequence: TGTGCCAGTAGTATTCAAGGGGGAAGGGGCACCGGGGAGCTGTTTTTT. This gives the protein CASSIQGGRGTGELFF.

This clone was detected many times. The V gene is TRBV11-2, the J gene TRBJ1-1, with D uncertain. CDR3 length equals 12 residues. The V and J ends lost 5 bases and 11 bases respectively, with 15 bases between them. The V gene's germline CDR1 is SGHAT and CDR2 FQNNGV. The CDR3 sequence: CASSRTTVAAFF. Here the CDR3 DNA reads TGTGCCAGCAGCCGAACCACAGTGGCGGCTTTCTTT.

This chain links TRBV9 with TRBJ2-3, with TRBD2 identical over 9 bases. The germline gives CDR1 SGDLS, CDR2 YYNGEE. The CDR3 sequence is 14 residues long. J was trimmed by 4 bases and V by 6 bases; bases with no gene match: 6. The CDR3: CASNPGLASDTQYF. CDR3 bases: TGTGCCAGCAACCCGGGACTAGCTTCAGATACGCAGTATTTT.

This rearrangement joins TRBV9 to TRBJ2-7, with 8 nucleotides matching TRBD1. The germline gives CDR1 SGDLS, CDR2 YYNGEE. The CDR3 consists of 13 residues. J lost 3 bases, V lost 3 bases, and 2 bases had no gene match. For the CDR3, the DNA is TGTGCCAGCAGCGCCGGGACAGGCTACGAGCAGTACTTC. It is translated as CASSAGTGYEQYF.

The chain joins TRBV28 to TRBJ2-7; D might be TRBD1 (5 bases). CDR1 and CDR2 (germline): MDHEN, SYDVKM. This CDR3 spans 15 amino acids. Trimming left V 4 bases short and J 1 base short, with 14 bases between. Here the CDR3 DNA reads TGTGCCAGCAGTTATACAGGTGGTGGGTCCTACGAGCAGTACTTC. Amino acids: CASSYTGGGSYEQYF.

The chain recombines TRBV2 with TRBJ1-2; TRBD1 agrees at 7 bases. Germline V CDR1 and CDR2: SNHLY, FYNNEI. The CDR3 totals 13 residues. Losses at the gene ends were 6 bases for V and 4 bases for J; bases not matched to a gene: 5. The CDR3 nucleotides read TGTGCCAGCAGCCGACAGGGTCTCTATGGCTACACCTTC. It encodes CASSRQGLYGYTF.